This T cell receptor (beta chain) emerged from a study of T cell repertoires in cytomegalovirus infection. The table lists this clonotype with a few counts. TCRdb independently ran MiXCR on the reads; one entry per CDR3 protein. The repertoire has some 600,000 distinct CDR3 sequences, 20% to 30% of them found once; the top ten carry roughly 8%. Germline V gene lookup returns CDR1 MNHEY and CDR2 SVGEGT. The CDR3 contains 15 residues. Trimming took off 5 bases at V and 2 bases at J, with 16 bases between the two ends. The specimen was CD8+ T cells from PBMCs. The TCR originated in a human donor in good health (CMV status not recorded). Some clones in this sample may be carry-over from other donors' samples. This chain uses TRBV6-2 or TRBV6-3 with TRBJ2-7; D is tentatively TRBD1 or TRBD2 (5 bases each). The CDR3 spells CASSVGTYDTYEQYV. The CDR3 nucleotides read TGTGCCAGCAGTGTCGGGACCTACGATACCTACGAGCAGTACGTC.